Shown below are 10 T cell receptor beta chains from a single sample sequenced in a study of cytomegalovirus exposure and HLA in healthy donors. The PCR made use of 60 Vbeta and 13 Jbeta primers. Profiled with immunoSEQ multiplex PCR; TCRdb holds only in-frame clones, not every one. The sample contains nearly 200,000 clones, 77% of which appear only once. The sequenced material came from PBMCs. The receptors originated from a woman in her twenties or thirties in good health and CMV-seropositive.

The chain is built from TRBV7-8 and TRBJ2-2; maybe TRBD2 (5 bases). The CDR3 sequence is 16 residues long. V gave up 2 bases and J gave up 1 base, with 11 bases separating them. CDR1 and CDR2 (germline): SGHVS, FQNEAQ. The CDR3: CASSLYPRGNTGELFF. The CDR3 DNA follows: TGTGCCAGCAGCTTATACCCACGGGGGAACACCGGGGAGCTGTTTTTT.

This rearrangement joins TRBV12-5 to TRBJ2-1; 7 nucleotides match TRBD2. Germline CDR1 LGHNT, CDR2 FRNRAP. The V gene end was trimmed by 2 bases and the J gene end by 12 bases; junction bases not matched to a gene: 10. The CDR3 extends over 14 amino acids. The CDR3 here is CASGLSGGLNRQFF. The CDR3 bases are TGTGCTAGTGGTTTGTCGGGGGGACTAAATCGGCAGTTCTTC.

The chain has TRBV9 and TRBJ2-2, with 10 positions matching TRBD1. The CDR3 is 16 amino acids. V was pared by 4 bases and J by 7 bases, with 10 bases of the junction left unmatched. Germline lookup yields CDR1 SGDLS and CDR2 YYNGEE. In DNA, the CDR3 is TGTGCCAGCAGCCCAGGACAGGGGGTGGTAAACGGGGAGCTGTTTTTT. Translating gives CASSPGQGVVNGELFF.

This clone was observed a handful of times. This chain links TRBV5-8 with TRBJ2-7; 12 positions match TRBD1. Germline V gene data show CDR1 as SGHTS and CDR2 as YDEGEE. V shed 4 bases, J shed 5 bases, and the junction held 10 bases outside the gene matches. CDR3 length: 16 amino acids. The CDR3 loop is CASSRTRDRGLNEQYF. The CDR3 bases are TGTGCCAGCAGCCGAACCCGGGACAGGGGGCTCAACGAGCAGTACTTC.

The genes are TRBV29-1 and TRBJ1-2; D is unclear. Trimming shortened V by 5 bases and J by 6 bases, and 16 bases separated the two germline ends. The CDR3 has 13 residues. Germline loops: CDR1 SQVTM, CDR2 ANQGSEA. CDR3 region: CSVFSPGNDGYTF. The CDR3 region has the DNA TGCAGCGTTTTTTCCCCGGGGAACGATGGCTACACCTTC.

The chain couples TRBV7-9 to TRBJ2-5; D perhaps matches TRBD1 (5 bases). The tail of the sequence fits TRBJ2-7 better, so the J call may be wrong. The CDR3 totals 13 residues. CDR1 and CDR2 (germline): SEHNR, FQNEAQ (reference sequence). CDR3 residues: CASSQDKPYEQYF. CDR3 bases: TGTGCCAGCAGCCAGGACAAGCCCTACGAGCAGTACTTC.

This clone was found once. The genes are TRBV28 and TRBJ1-5; D is possibly TRBD1 (6 bases). The CDR3 runs to 13 residues. V lost 9 bases and J 7 bases, leaving 16 bases between the germline ends. The germline gives CDR1 MDHEN, CDR2 SYDVKM. The CDR3: CASRGGAGQPQHF. CDR3 in DNA: TGTGCCAGTCGCGGGGGGGCAGGGCAGCCCCAGCATTTT.

This chain connects TRBV7-2 to TRBJ2-7; no clear D gene. CDR3 size: 17 residues. Germline assignment: CDR1 SGHTA and CDR2 FQGNSA. The V end was cut by 7 bases, the J end by 2 bases, with 24 bases between. The CDR3 spells CASTVSIGSRRPYEQYF. CDR3 in DNA: TGTGCCAGCACGGTGTCAATCGGGTCGCGGCGACCCTACGAGCAGTACTTC.

The chain recombines TRBV28 with TRBJ1-2; TRBD1 agrees at 7 bases. The CDR3 length is 14 residues. Germline V gene lookup returns CDR1 MDHEN and CDR2 SYDVKM. The junction had 7 bases not matched to a gene; V was cut back by 5 bases and J by 4 bases. The CDR3 sequence: CASSPIRDSYGYTF. The CDR3 bases are TGTGCCAGCAGTCCCATCCGGGACAGCTATGGCTACACCTTC.

This clone was counted a single time. For the CDR3, the DNA is TGTGCTGCACAGAGGGGAGGGAATGAAAAACTGTTTTTT. Translating it yields CAAQRGGNEKLFF. The chain joins TRBV30 to TRBJ1-4, with TRBD1 as a possible D gene (5 bases). The length of the CDR3 is 13 residues. Germline V gene data show CDR1 as GTSNPN and CDR2 as SVGIG (reference sequence).